One sample yielded the 11 T cell receptor beta chains listed below, sequenced in a study of shared clonotypes between healthy human individuals. Sequencing was performed with immunoSEQ multiplex PCR; in TCRdb, only in-frame clones are kept and a portion is missing. The sample lists about 110,000 clones; just over 65% were seen once. The sample consisted of memory CD8+ T cells sorted from blood. Subset here: CD45RO+ cells pooled with CCR7-negative TemRA cells. The receptors were gathered from a woman aged 30 to 39 in good health.

In this sample, this clone turned up a few times. This chain connects TRBV5-8 to TRBJ2-3; no definite D call. V was trimmed by 0 bases and J by 6 bases, leaving 11 bases between them. This CDR3 has 14 residues. From germline, CDR1 is SGHTS and CDR2 YDEGEE. Written as DNA, the CDR3 is TGTGCCAGCAGCTTGGTCAAAAACATGGATACGCAGTATTTT. Protein product: CASSLVKNMDTQYF.

This clone has more than one count but fewer than ten. The chain employs TRBV28 and TRBJ2-7; maybe TRBD2 (5 bases). This CDR3 spans 14 amino acids. V lost 6 bases and J lost 2, with 14 bases in between. Germline values: CDR1 MDHEN, CDR2 SYDVKM. The CDR3 region has the DNA TGTGCCAGCAGGGGAGTGGGATATACCTACGAGCAGTACTTC. The encoded protein is CASRGVGYTYEQYF.

The V gene is TRBV25-1, the J gene TRBJ2-5; D uncertain. V lost 5 bases and J lost 3, with 13 bases in between. Per the germline V gene, CDR1 is MGHDK and CDR2 is SYGVNS. This CDR3 has 14 amino acids. Here the CDR3 reads CASSSPVGKETQYF. CDR3 DNA sequence: TGTGCCAGCAGTTCCCCAGTGGGGAAAGAGACCCAGTACTTC.

This clone was recorded a few times. The genes are TRBV5-6 and TRBJ1-3; 7 bases are shared with TRBD1. Germline CDR1 SGHDT, CDR2 YYEEEE. The CDR3 has 15 residues. Trimming took 5 bases from V and 3 from J; bases not matched to a gene: 8. The CDR3 protein is CASRRQGEFGNTIYF. The CDR3 bases are TGTGCCAGCAGGCGACAGGGAGAGTTTGGAAACACCATATATTTT. Full variable domain (outside the CDR3, taken from reference TRBV5-6 and TRBJ1-3): DAGVTQSPTHLIKTRGQQVTLRCSPKSGHDTVSWYQQALGQGPQFIFQYYEEEERQRGNFPDRFSGHQFPNYSSELNVNALLLGDSALYLCASRRQGEFGNTIYFGEGSWLTVV.

The sample holds a few counts of this clone. The V and J genes are TRBV30 and TRBJ1-1; D unclear. This CDR3 comprises 13 residues. V was cut by 2 bases and J by 0 bases, with 7 bases left in between. The germline CDR1 and CDR2 sequences are GTSNPN and SVGIG (reference sequence). CDR3 DNA: TGTGCCTGGAGTTTAGGTGTGAACACTGAAGCTTTCTTT. It is translated as CAWSLGVNTEAFF.

The V and J genes are TRBV28 and TRBJ1-5; D is uncertain. This CDR3 has 15 residues. V was pared by 3 bases and J by 6 bases, with 15 bases between. The germline gives CDR1 MDHEN, CDR2 SYDVKM. CDR3 loop: CASSLNPDSPQPQHF. The CDR3 DNA is TGTGCCAGCAGTTTGAACCCGGATTCCCCTCAGCCCCAGCATTTT.

The chain recombines TRBV5-5 with TRBJ2-2; 7 bases agree with TRBD1. Germline CDR1 reads SGHKS; CDR2 reads YYEKEE (reference sequence). The CDR3 length is 12 residues. After removal of 9 bases from V and 6 bases from J, the junction contained 5 bases not matched to a gene. This CDR3 is CATPQGAGELFF. The CDR3 nucleotides are TGTGCCACCCCTCAGGGGGCCGGGGAGCTGTTTTTT.

The V gene is TRBV14, the J gene TRBJ2-3; perhaps TRBD2 as D (5 bases). V was clipped by 1 base and J by 4 bases, with 18 bases between them. The CDR3 sequence is 17 residues long. Germline assignment: CDR1 SGHDN and CDR2 FVKESK. This CDR3 is CASSQVVGIEPPDTQYF. DNA for the CDR3: TGTGCCAGCAGCCAAGTTGTCGGGATCGAGCCCCCAGATACGCAGTATTTT.

The chain has TRBV6-1 and TRBJ1-2; possibly TRBD1 for D (6 bases). CDR1 and CDR2 from the germline V gene are MNHNS and SASEGT. The germline V and J ends were trimmed by 11 bases and 2 bases, with 15 bases remaining between them. This CDR3 is built from 13 residues. Here the CDR3 DNA reads TGTGCCCCCGCCCCGGGACACAACTATGGCTACACCTTC. This gives the protein CAPAPGHNYGYTF.

This clone was seen repeatedly, ten times or more. This CDR3 is CASSQGASGYTF. The DNA of the CDR3 is TGTGCCAGCAGTCAGGGGGCGAGCGGCTACACCTTC. The chain combines TRBV25-1 with TRBJ1-2; TRBD1 agrees at 8 bases. CDR3 length: 12 residues. Trimming at V came to 5 bases and at J to 8 bases, leaving 4 bases not matched to a gene. Germline V gene lookup returns CDR1 MGHDK and CDR2 SYGVNS.

The chain carries TRBV28 and TRBJ2-2; no clear D. Germline values: CDR1 MDHEN, CDR2 SYDVKM. Between the trimmed V and J ends, which lost 3 bases and 6 bases, there was a span of 2 bases. This CDR3 region has 11 residues. The CDR3 DNA sequence: TGTGCCAGCAGTTTCTCCGGGGAGCTGTTTTTT. Its protein is CASSFSGELFF.